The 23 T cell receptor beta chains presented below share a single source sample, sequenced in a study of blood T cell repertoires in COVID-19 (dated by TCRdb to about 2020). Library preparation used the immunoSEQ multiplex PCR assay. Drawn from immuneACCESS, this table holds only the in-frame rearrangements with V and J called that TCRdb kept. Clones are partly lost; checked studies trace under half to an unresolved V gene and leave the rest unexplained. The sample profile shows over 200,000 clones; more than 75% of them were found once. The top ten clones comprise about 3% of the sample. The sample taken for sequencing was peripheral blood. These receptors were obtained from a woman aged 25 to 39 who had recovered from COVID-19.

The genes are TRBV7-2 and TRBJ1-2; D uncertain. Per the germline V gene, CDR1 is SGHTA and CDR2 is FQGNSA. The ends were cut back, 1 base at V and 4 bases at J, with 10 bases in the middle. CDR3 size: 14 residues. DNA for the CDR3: TGTGCCAGCAGCTTAGTCGGCAGCGGCTATGGCTACACCTTC. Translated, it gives CASSLVGSGYGYTF.

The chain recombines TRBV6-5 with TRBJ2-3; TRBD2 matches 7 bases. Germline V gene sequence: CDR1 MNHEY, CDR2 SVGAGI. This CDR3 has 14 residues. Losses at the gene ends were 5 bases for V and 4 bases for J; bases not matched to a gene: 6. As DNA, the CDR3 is TGTGCCAGCAGTATCCTGGGGGGGTCAGATACGCAGTATTTT. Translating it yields CASSILGGSDTQYF.

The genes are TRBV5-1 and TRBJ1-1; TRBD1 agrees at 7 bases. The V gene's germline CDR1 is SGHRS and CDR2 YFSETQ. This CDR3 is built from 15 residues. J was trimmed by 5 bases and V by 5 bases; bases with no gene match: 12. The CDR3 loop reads CASSSRQGVWTEAFF. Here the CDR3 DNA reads TGCGCCAGCAGTTCCAGACAGGGTGTGTGGACTGAAGCTTTCTTT.

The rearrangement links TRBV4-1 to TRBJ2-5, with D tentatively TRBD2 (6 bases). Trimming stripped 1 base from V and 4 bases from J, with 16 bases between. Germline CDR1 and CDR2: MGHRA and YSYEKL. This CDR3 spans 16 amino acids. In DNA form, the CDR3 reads TGCGCCAGCAGCCAAGCACCTCCGGGACTCCGAGAGACCCAGTACTTC. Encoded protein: CASSQAPPGLRETQYF.

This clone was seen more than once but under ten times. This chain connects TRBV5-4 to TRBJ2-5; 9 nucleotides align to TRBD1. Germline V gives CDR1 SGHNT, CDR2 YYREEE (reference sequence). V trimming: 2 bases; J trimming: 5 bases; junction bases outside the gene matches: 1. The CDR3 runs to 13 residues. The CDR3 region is CASSFTGGETQYF. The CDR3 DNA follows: TGTGCCAGCAGCTTTACAGGGGGCGAGACCCAGTACTTC.

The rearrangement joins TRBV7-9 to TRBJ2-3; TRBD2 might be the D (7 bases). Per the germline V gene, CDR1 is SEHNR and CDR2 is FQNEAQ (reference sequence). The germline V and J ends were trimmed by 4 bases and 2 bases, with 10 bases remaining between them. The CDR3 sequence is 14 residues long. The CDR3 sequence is CASSWGGSTDTQYF. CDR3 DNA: TGTGCCAGCAGCTGGGGGGGCTCCACAGATACGCAGTATTTT.

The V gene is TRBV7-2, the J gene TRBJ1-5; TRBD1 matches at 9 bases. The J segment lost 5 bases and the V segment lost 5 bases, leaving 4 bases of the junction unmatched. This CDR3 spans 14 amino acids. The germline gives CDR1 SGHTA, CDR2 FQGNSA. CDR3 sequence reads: CASSLDRGYQPQHF. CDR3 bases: TGTGCCAGCAGCCTCGACAGGGGGTATCAGCCCCAGCATTTT.

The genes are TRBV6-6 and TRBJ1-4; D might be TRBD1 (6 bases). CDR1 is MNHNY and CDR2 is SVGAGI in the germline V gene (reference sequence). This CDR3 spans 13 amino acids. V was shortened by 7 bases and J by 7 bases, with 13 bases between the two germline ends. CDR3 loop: CASKGGRTEKLFF. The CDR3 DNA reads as TGTGCCAGCAAAGGGGGACGGACTGAAAAACTGTTTTTT.

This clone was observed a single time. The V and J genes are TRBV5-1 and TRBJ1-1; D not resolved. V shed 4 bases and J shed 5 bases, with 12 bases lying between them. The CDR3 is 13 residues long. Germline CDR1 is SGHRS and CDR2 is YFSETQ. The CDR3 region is CASSIPTGTEAFF. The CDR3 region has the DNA TGCGCCAGCAGCATACCCACGGGGACTGAAGCTTTCTTT.

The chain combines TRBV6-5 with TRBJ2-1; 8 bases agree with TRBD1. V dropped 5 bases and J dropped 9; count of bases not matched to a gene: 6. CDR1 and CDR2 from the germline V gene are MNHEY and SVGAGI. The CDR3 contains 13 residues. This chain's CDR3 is CASSLDRGPEQFF. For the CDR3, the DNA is TGTGCCAGCAGTCTCGACAGGGGCCCTGAGCAGTTCTTC.

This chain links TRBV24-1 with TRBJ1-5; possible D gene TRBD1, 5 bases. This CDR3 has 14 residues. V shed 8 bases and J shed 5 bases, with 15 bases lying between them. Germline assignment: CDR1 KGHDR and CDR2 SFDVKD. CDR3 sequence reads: CATKGAVGYQPQHF. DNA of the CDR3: TGTGCCACCAAAGGGGCAGTAGGGTATCAGCCCCAGCATTTT.

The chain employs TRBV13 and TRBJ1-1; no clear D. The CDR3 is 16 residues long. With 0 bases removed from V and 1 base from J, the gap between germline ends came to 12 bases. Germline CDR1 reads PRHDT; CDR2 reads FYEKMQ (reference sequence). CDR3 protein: CASSLGTRVENTEAFF. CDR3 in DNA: TGTGCCAGCAGCTTAGGGACTAGGGTGGAGAACACTGAAGCTTTCTTT. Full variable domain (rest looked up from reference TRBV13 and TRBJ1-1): AAGVIQSPRHLIKEKRETATLKCYPIPRHDTVYWYQQGPGQDPQFLISFYEKMQSDKGSIPDRFSAQQFSDYHSELNMSSLELGDSALYFCASSLGTRVENTEAFFGQGTRLTVV.

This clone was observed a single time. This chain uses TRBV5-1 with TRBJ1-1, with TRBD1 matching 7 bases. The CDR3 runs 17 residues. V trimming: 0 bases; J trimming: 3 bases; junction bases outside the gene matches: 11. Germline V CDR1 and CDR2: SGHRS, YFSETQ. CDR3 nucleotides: TGCGCCAGCAGCTTGGTACAGGGGATACTATACGACACTGAAGCTTTCTTT. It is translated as CASSLVQGILYDTEAFF.

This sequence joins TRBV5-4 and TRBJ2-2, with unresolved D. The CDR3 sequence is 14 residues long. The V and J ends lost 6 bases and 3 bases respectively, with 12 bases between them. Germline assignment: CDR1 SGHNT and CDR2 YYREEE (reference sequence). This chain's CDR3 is CASTRGVDTGELFF. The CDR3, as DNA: TGTGCCAGCACCAGAGGAGTAGACACCGGGGAGCTGTTTTTT.

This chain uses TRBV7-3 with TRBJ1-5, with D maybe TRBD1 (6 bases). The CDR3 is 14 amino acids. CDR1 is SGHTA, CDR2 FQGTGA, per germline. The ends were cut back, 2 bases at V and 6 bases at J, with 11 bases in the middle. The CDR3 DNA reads TGTGCCAGCAGCTTAGGGGGCGTAGGTCAGCCCCAGCATTTT. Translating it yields CASSLGGVGQPQHF.

The DNA for the CDR3 is TGTGCCAGCAGCTTAAATGGGGGCATAAATGAGCAGTTCTTC. Its protein product is CASSLNGGINEQFF. The chain couples TRBV7-3 to TRBJ2-1; TRBD1 might be the D (6 bases). Germline CDR1 SGHTA, CDR2 FQGTGA. This CDR3 comprises 14 residues. V was cut by 1 base and J by 7 bases, with 11 bases left in between.

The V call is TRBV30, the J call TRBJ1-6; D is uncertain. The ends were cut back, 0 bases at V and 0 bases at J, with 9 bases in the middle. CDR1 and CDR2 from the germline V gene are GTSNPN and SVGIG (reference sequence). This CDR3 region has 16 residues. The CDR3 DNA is TGTGCCTGGAGTGTACGAAGGAGCTCCTATAATTCACCCCTCCACTTT. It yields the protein CAWSVRRSSYNSPLHF.

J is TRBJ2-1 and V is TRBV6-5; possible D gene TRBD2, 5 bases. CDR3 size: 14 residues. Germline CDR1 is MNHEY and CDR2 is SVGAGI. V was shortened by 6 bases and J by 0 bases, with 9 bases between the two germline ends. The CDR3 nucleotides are TGTGCCAGCAGCGCTCGGGGCTCCTACAATGAGCAGTTCTTC. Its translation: CASSARGSYNEQFF.

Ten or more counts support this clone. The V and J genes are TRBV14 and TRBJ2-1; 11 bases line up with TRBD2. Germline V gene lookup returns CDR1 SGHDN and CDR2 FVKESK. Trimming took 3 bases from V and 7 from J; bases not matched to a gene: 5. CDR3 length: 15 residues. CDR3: CASSQTSGAGNEQFF. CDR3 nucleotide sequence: TGTGCCAGCAGCCAGACTAGCGGGGCCGGGAATGAGCAGTTCTTC.

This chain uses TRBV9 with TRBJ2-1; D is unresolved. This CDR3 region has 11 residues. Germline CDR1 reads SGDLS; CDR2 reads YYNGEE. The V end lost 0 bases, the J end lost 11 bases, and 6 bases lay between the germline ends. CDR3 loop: CASSVGGKQFF. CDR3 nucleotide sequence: TGTGCCAGCAGCGTAGGCGGAAAGCAGTTCTTC.

Here the CDR3 DNA reads TGCGCCAGCAGCTGGGAGGGTGGAAACACCATATATTTT. Translating it yields CASSWEGGNTIYF. The genes are TRBV5-1 and TRBJ1-3; D unresolved. The CDR3 has 13 amino acids. Trimming removed 3 bases at V and 3 bases at J, with 7 bases between. CDR1 is SGHRS, CDR2 YFSETQ, per germline.

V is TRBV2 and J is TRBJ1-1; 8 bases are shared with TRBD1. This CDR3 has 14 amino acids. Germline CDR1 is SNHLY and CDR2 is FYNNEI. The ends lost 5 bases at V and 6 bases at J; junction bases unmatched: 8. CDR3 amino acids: CASSNDRGRPEAFF. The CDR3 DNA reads TGTGCCAGCAGTAATGACAGGGGTCGCCCTGAAGCTTTCTTT.

CDR3 sequence (DNA): TGCGCCAGCAGCCAATGGGGGGACGGGGCCAACGTCCTGACTTTC. Translation: CASSQWGDGANVLTF. The genes are TRBV4-1 and TRBJ2-6, with D perhaps matching TRBD2 (6 bases). V lost 2 bases and J lost 4, with 9 bases in between. The germline V gene has CDR1 MGHRA and CDR2 YSYEKL. CDR3 length equals 15 residues.